This T cell receptor (beta chain) was identified during a study of T-cell reconstitution after alpha-beta-depleted transplantation in children. Study results and limitations: Newly generated T cells supplied most T-cell counts and diversity one year post-transplant. Surviving recipient T cells and thymic progenitors accounted for the high day-60 TCRbeta diversity observed in some patients.

During its preparation, the TCRbeta library received unique molecular identifiers. TCRdb fed the PCR reads into MiXCR, producing one record per CDR3 protein. The table records about 420,000 distinct CDR3 sequences, 16% of them present only once. The CDR3 runs to 12 residues. The V and J ends lost 5 bases and 7 bases respectively, with 9 bases between them. From germline, CDR1 is MDHEN and CDR2 SYDVKM. Notes on this clonotype: Its target is not known.

The TCR was taken from a boy under two years old who had a stem cell transplant for Wiskott-Aldrich syndrome, so the T cells may come from the graft donor. Specimen: PBMCs, mostly from graft donor cells, collected 360 days after TCRalphabeta/CD19-depleted stem cell transplant. J is TRBJ1-3 and V is TRBV28; D is ambiguous. The CDR3 here is CASSPLRNTIYF. CDR3 DNA: TGTGCCAGCAGTCCTCTTAGGAACACCATATATTTT.